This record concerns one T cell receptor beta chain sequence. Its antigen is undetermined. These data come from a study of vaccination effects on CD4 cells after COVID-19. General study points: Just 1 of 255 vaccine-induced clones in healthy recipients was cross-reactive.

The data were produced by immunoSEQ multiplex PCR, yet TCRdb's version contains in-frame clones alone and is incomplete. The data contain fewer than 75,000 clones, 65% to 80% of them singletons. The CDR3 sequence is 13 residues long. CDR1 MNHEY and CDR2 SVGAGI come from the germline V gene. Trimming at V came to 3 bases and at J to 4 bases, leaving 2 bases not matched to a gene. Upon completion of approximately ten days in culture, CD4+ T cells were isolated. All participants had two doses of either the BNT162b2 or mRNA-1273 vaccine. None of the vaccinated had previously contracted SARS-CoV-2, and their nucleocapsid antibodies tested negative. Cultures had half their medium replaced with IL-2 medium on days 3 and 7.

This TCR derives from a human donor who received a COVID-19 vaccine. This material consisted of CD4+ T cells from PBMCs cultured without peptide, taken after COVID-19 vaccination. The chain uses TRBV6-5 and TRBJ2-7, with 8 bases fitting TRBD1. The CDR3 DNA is TGTGCCAGCAGTTATCGACAGGGGTACGAGCAGTACGTC. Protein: CASSYRQGYEQYV.